The entry below gives a single T cell receptor (beta chain) sequence along with its context. Amplified regions were TCR beta CDR3 sequences from RNA transcripts. When the TCR CDR3 underwent first-round RT-PCR, the HTBI primer set was used. TCRdb re-called the multiplex PCR reads through MiXCR, storing one row per CDR3 protein. The sample lists over 700,000 distinct CDR3 sequences, roughly 32% occurring once. The CDR3 has 11 amino acids. Germline CDR1 reads SQVTM; CDR2 reads ANQGSEA. The germline V and J ends were trimmed by 5 bases and 3 bases, with 7 bases remaining between them. The sample belongs to a study of T cells in Graves' hyperthyroidism and ophthalmopathy.

This TCR was recovered from a woman aged 40 to 55 with Graves' hyperthyroidism. J is TRBJ2-5 and V is TRBV29-1; D might be TRBD1 (6 bases). Sequenced material: blood. Here the CDR3 DNA reads TGCAGCGTTTCAGGGGAAGAGACCCAGTACTTC. This encodes CSVSGEETQYF.